The next 21 T cell receptor beta chains were all read from a single sample in a study of blood T cells in healthy people across ages. Primers used in a second PCR of about 7 to 11 cycles were a sample-barcoded 5' primer and a J-beta primer mix. Using its own MiXCR run on the 5' RACE reads, TCRdb lists one record per CDR3 protein. Of around 580,000 distinct CDR3 sequences in the sample, around 50% were seen once. Sequenced material: blood. These TCRs come from a man aged 80 or over in good health.

Details on this clonotype: At one boundary the junction diverges from the germline segment, which might be a read error. The gene calls are TRBV7-8 and TRBJ2-5, with D tentatively TRBD1 (7 bases). There are 15 residues in the CDR3. Germline V gene sequence: CDR1 SGHVS, CDR2 FQNEAQ. Here the CDR3 reads CASGLAVTGSETQYF. The CDR3 nucleotides read TGTGCCAGCGGCTTAGCGGTGACAGGGTCGGAGACCCAGTACTTC.

The V call is TRBV12-3 or TRBV12-4, the J call TRBJ2-2; D gene uncertain. V lost 7 bases and J lost 5, with 8 bases in between. CDR3 length: 12 residues. CDR3 in amino acids: CASTLGTGELFF. Written as DNA, the CDR3 is TGTGCCAGCACTCTGGGAACCGGGGAGCTGTTTTTT.

A word on this clonotype: At one boundary the junction diverges from the germline segment, which might be a read error. This chain uses TRBV7-6 with TRBJ1-5; maybe TRBD1 (6 bases). Germline CDR1 and CDR2: SGHVS and FNYEAQ. This CDR3 region has 16 residues. CDR3 coding DNA: TGTGCCAGCAGGTTAGGAGGGGGGCGCAGCAATCAGCCCCAGCATTTT. Translation: CASRLGGGRSNQPQHF.

The table lists this clonotype with a few counts. The genes are TRBV5-1 and TRBJ1-2; D remains unclear. The germline V and J ends were trimmed by 2 bases and 7 bases, with 12 bases remaining between them. This CDR3 comprises 13 residues. Germline assignment: CDR1 SGHRS and CDR2 YFSETQ. CDR3 sequence (DNA): TGCGCCAGCAGCTTTTCCCCCGACGGTGGCTACACCTTC. It specifies CASSFSPDGGYTF. Using reference TRBV5-1 and TRBJ1-2 for the parts outside the CDR3, the full variable domain is KAGVTQTPRYLIKTRGQQVTLSCSPISGHRSVSWYQQTPGQGLQFLFEYFSETQRNKGNFPGRFSGRQFSNSRSEMNVSTLELGDSALYLCASSFSPDGGYTFGSGTRLTVV.

This clonotype has a handful of counts. This rearrangement joins TRBV12-3 or TRBV12-4 to TRBJ1-2; D unclear. V was clipped by 1 base and J by 0 bases, with 6 bases between them. This CDR3 is 14 amino acids long. The CDR3 DNA reads as TGTGCCAGCAGTTTAGAACCATCTAACTATGGCTACACCTTC. Protein product: CASSLEPSNYGYTF.

The chain combines TRBV7-2 with TRBJ2-6; D not certain. CDR1 and CDR2 (germline): SGHTA, FQGNSA. The CDR3 spans 17 residues. V was clipped by 0 bases and J by 0 bases, with 9 bases between them. DNA for the CDR3: TGTGCCAGCAGCTTAGCAGTTTTGGACTCTGGGGCCAACGTCCTGACTTTC. Amino acids: CASSLAVLDSGANVLTF.

In this sample, this clonotype turned up many times. The chain recombines TRBV29-1 with TRBJ2-4; 7 nucleotides agree with TRBD2. With V trimmed by 2 bases and J by 9 bases, 4 bases remained unmatched. The CDR3 runs to 12 residues. The germline CDR1 and CDR2 sequences are SQVTM and ANQGSEA. DNA for the CDR3: TGCAGCGTTGAAAGTTGGGGGGGCATTCAGTACTTC. As protein: CSVESWGGIQYF.

The chain carries TRBV9 and TRBJ2-4; D call uncertain. The germline V gene encodes CDR1 SGDLS and CDR2 YYNGEE. The germline V and J ends were trimmed by 0 bases and 5 bases, with 6 bases remaining between them. This CDR3 contains 13 residues. The CDR3, as DNA: TGTGCCAGCAGCGTAGGAACCCAAAACATTCAGTACTTC. This translates into CASSVGTQNIQYF.

This chain connects TRBV5-6 to TRBJ1-2; D is possibly TRBD1 (5 bases). CDR3 length: 12 residues. Per the germline V gene, CDR1 is SGHDT and CDR2 is YYEEEE. The germline V and J ends were trimmed by 4 bases and 7 bases, with 11 bases remaining between them. CDR3 nucleotides: TGTGCCAGCAGCCCGACGGGGCGTGGCTACACCTTC. This codes for CASSPTGRGYTF.

The V and J genes are TRBV28 and TRBJ2-5; the D call may be TRBD1 or TRBD2 (5 bases each). The length of the CDR3 is 12 residues. Trimming removed 9 bases at V and 13 bases at J, with 21 bases between. The germline gives CDR1 MDHEN, CDR2 SYDVKM. As DNA, the CDR3 is TGTGCCAGTAGTCCCATAAGGGGAGCTGGGTACTTC. It codes for CASSPIRGAGYF.

The rearrangement links TRBV20-1 to TRBJ2-7, with TRBD2 matching over 12 bases. The trim removed 1 base at V and 4 bases at J, leaving 5 bases unmatched. CDR1 and CDR2 from the germline V gene are DFQATT and SNEGSKA (reference sequence). The CDR3 is 15 amino acids. The CDR3, as DNA: TGCAGTGCTAGAGCGACTAGCGGGAGTGGGTACGAGCAGTACTTC. This gives the protein CSARATSGSGYEQYF.

The gene calls are TRBV20-1 and TRBJ2-7; possible D gene TRBD1, 6 bases. V was shortened by 6 bases and J by 0 bases, with 30 bases between the two germline ends. The CDR3 loop spans 19 amino acids. The V gene's germline CDR1 is DFQATT and CDR2 SNEGSKA (reference sequence). CDR3 residues: CSAQNSVGGDRMSSYEQYF. CDR3 DNA sequence: TGCAGTGCGCAGAACTCAGTAGGGGGAGACCGAATGAGCTCCTACGAGCAGTACTTC.

About this clonotype: The junction and the germline gene differ at one end; a read error may be behind it. The rearrangement links TRBV5-1 to TRBJ2-2, with 7 bases that match TRBD2. This CDR3 has 13 amino acids. Looked up from germline, CDR1 is SGHRS and CDR2 is YFSETQ. CDR3 sequence reads: CASSLGGAGELFF. The CDR3 nucleotides are TGTGCCAGCAGCTTGGGAGGGGCCGGGGAGCTGTTTTTT.

Note on this clonotype: One end of the junction is discordant with germline, which a read error may explain. The chain links TRBV3-1 to TRBJ2-1; the match to TRBD2 covers 9 bases. CDR1 and CDR2 (germline): LGHDT, YNNKEL (reference sequence). The CDR3 contains 14 residues. The CDR3 DNA is TGTGCCTGCAGCCTTAGCGGGAGTAACAATGAGCAGTTCTTC. Its translation is CACSLSGSNNEQFF.

The chain recombines TRBV4-3 with TRBJ2-3, with a possible D match to TRBD2 (6 bases). Between the trimmed V and J ends, which lost 0 bases and 2 bases, there was a span of 9 bases. From germline, CDR1 is LGHNA and CDR2 YSLEER. The CDR3 loop spans 15 amino acids. This CDR3 is CASSQERRDTDTQYF. CDR3 coding DNA: TGCGCCAGCAGCCAAGAGAGGCGGGACACAGATACGCAGTATTTT.

This clonotype showed up just a few times. The chain recombines TRBV20-1 with TRBJ2-2, with D perhaps TRBD1 (6 bases). The germline V and J ends were trimmed by 5 bases and 7 bases, with 11 bases remaining between them. CDR1 is DFQATT and CDR2 is SNEGSKA in the germline V gene (reference sequence). CDR3 length equals 12 residues. This chain's CDR3 is CSARTGFGELFF. The CDR3 coding sequence is TGCAGTGCTCGCACAGGGTTCGGGGAGCTGTTTTTT.

The CDR3 DNA follows: TGTGCCAGCAGCAGAGAGGACATTCAGTACTTC. This sequence encodes CASSREDIQYF. This chain uses TRBV9 with TRBJ2-4, with D hard to call. Germline V gene data show CDR1 as SGDLS and CDR2 as YYNGEE. V shed 4 bases and J shed 8 bases, with 7 bases lying between them. The CDR3 covers 11 residues.

V and J are TRBV7-8 and TRBJ2-7, with D uncertain. Germline CDR1 reads SGHVS; CDR2 reads FQNEAQ. CDR3 size: 15 residues. Trimming shortened V by 1 base and J by 2 bases, and 12 bases separated the two germline ends. CDR3 sequence (DNA): TGTGCCAGCAGCTTAGATAGCACCATAACCTACGAGCAGTACTTC. Amino acid sequence: CASSLDSTITYEQYF.

The V gene is TRBV7-9, the J gene TRBJ2-1; 8 bases are shared with TRBD1. The J call is doubtful: the DNA matches TRBJ2-7 better. The CDR3 totals 16 residues. The germline gives CDR1 SEHNR, CDR2 FQNEAQ (reference sequence). CDR3 region: CASSPDRALPYNEQYF. The CDR3 DNA is TGTGCCAGCAGTCCGGACAGGGCCTTACCCTACAATGAGCAGTACTTC.

Worth noting for this clonotype: This CDR3 fails to terminate in the conserved phenylalanine or tryptophan, so it likely reflects a read error. The chain combines TRBV20-1 with TRBJ2-4; D might be TRBD1 or TRBD2, each matching 6 bases. The DNA end is more similar to TRBJ2-5, so the J call may be wrong. In germline, CDR1 is DFQATT, CDR2 SNEGSKA (reference sequence). CDR3 length equals 15 residues. This CDR3 is CSARAYGGAWETQYL. In nucleotides, the CDR3 is TGCAGTGCTAGAGCCTACGGGGGCGCCTGGGAGACCCAGTACTTA.

This clonotype was counted only a few times. The J gene is TRBJ1-2, the V gene TRBV7-9; D gene uncertain. Germline CDR1 SEHNR, CDR2 FQNEAQ (reference sequence). The length of the CDR3 is 15 residues. V lost 6 bases and J lost 2, with 16 bases in between. The CDR3 sequence is CASSFPLAVNYGYTF. Here the CDR3 DNA reads TGTGCCAGCAGTTTTCCGCTGGCGGTAAACTATGGCTACACCTTC.